This is a list of T cell receptor beta chains from one sample in a study of blood T cell repertoires in COVID-19. Using immunoSEQ multiplex PCR, the repertoire was profiled, and TCRdb retains in-frame clones only, with some absent. The data contain about 200,000 clones, roughly 88% of them seen just once; the ten biggest clones take up less than 15%. Sample: peripheral blood. The source of these receptors is a human donor in a cohort sampled during active COVID-19. Each CDR3 is given with its conserved first and last residue. A D gene is named only where the DNA matches it firmly. The size entry is marked missing in some rows and otherwise reads once, few, many or a size class.

TRBJ1-1 | . | . | TRBV30 | CARTRTANTEAFF | TGTGCCCGGACCCGGACAGCTAACACTGAAGCTTTCTTT
TRBJ2-5 | . | . | TRBV2 | CASSELQVQETQYF | TGTGCCAGCAGTGAATTGCAGGTCCAAGAGACCCAGTACTTC
TRBJ2-1 | . | . | TRBV5-1 | CASSLLPRSRGKINEQFF | TGCGCCAGCAGCTTGCTTCCCCGTAGCAGGGGAAAAATCAATGAGCAGTTCTTC
TRBJ2-7 | . | . | TRBV15 | CATSRGQVGGEQYF | TGTGCCACCAGCAGAGGACAGGTGGGTGGCGAGCAGTACTTC
TRBJ1-6 | . | . | TRBV4-1 | CASSQEGSPYTNSPLHF | TGCGCCAGCAGCCAAGAGGGCAGCCCGTATACTAATTCACCCCTCCACTTT
TRBJ2-1 | TRBD2 | . | TRBV27 | CASTPRRASGRNEQFF | TGTGCCAGCACCCCCAGGCGGGCTAGCGGGAGAAATGAGCAGTTCTTC
TRBJ1-5 | . | . | TRBV28 | CASSYSYNQPQHF | TGTGCCAGCAGCTACTCCTACAATCAGCCCCAGCATTTT
TRBJ2-5 | TRBD1 | . | TRBV6-5 | CASGDRGSSETQYF | TGTGCCAGTGGGGACAGGGGTTCTTCAGAGACCCAGTACTTC
TRBJ2-7 | TRBD2 | many | TRBV6-5 | CASRGTSGTPREQYF | TGTGCCAGCAGAGGGACTAGCGGGACACCTAGGGAGCAGTACTTC
TRBJ2-2 | TRBD2 | . | TRBV10-2 | CASSGGRGTGELFF | TGCGCCAGCAGCGGGGGGAGGGGCACCGGGGAGCTGTTTTTT
TRBJ1-5 | TRBD1 | few | TRBV19 | CASSPGRDSVNHQPQHF | TGTGCCAGTAGTCCGGGGCGGGACAGCGTCAATCATCAGCCCCAGCATTTT
TRBJ2-1 | TRBD2 | . | TRBV28 | CASSSPRTSGSYGEQFF | TGTGCCAGCAGCTCTCCCCGGACTAGCGGGAGTTACGGTGAGCAGTTCTTC
TRBJ2-2 | . | few | TRBV4-2 | CASSQVRTGDSTGELFF | TGTGCCAGCAGCCAAGTTCGCACAGGGGACTCCACCGGGGAGCTGTTTTTT
TRBJ1-1 | TRBD1 | . | TRBV4-1 | CASSGGTAENLAFF | TGCGCCAGCAGCGGGGGGACAGCCGAAAACCTGGCTTTCTTT
TRBJ1-5 | . | . | TRBV15 | CATSPSWSGNQPQHF | TGTGCCACCAGCCCCTCCTGGAGCGGCAATCAGCCCCAGCATTTT
TRBJ1-4 | . | . | TRBV28 | CASSLIRGEGGNEKLFF | TGTGCCAGCAGTTTAATAAGGGGCGAAGGTGGTAATGAAAAACTGTTTTTT
TRBJ1-4 | TRBD1 | . | TRBV6-1 | CASSGSGGTGFEKLFF | TGTGCCAGCAGTGGGTCCGGTGGGACAGGGTTTGAAAAACTGTTTTTT
TRBJ2-1 | TRBD2 | . | TRBV11-2 | CASSSFSGRTNNEQFF | TGTGCCAGCAGCTCCTTTAGCGGGAGAACCAACAATGAGCAGTTCTTC
TRBJ1-6 | TRBD1 | . | TRBV7-8 | CASSLFSSGTGYSPLHF | TGTGCCAGCAGCTTATTTTCCTCCGGGACAGGGTATTCACCCCTCCACTTT
TRBJ2-5 | . | . | TRBV2 | CASRKGGARETQYF | TGTGCCAGCCGGAAAGGGGGGGCGCGGGAGACCCAGTACTTC
TRBJ2-3 | . | few | TRBV10-3 | CAIRNLGGPKDTQYF | TGTGCCATCAGGAACCTCGGGGGGCCTAAAGATACGCAGTATTTT
TRBJ2-1 | TRBD2 | . | TRBV5-1 | CASSLEGSGTYNEQFF | TGCGCCAGCAGCTTGGAAGGTAGCGGGACCTACAATGAGCAGTTCTTC
TRBJ2-7 | TRBD2 | . | TRBV30 | CAWSFERELYEQYF | TGTGCCTGGAGTTTTGAGCGGGAGCTCTACGAGCAGTACTTC
TRBJ2-1 | . | . | TRBV6-5 | CASSYSPASDEQFF | TGTGCCAGCAGTTACTCGCCCGCTAGCGATGAGCAGTTCTTC
TRBJ2-5 | TRBD2 | few | TRBV19 | CASSSLAGGETQYF | TGTGCCAGTAGTTCCTTAGCGGGAGGAGAGACCCAGTACTTC
TRBJ2-7 | TRBD2 | . | TRBV10-2 | CASSERLSGLAGAGEQYF | TGCGCCAGCAGTGAGCGGCTATCGGGACTAGCGGGAGCCGGGGAGCAGTACTTC
TRBJ1-4 | TRBD1 | . | TRBV18 | CASSEQGAGANEKLFF | TGTGCCAGCTCGGAACAGGGGGCCGGGGCTAATGAAAAACTGTTTTTT
TRBJ1-2 | . | . | TRBV12-3/TRBV12-4 | CASSLSRVDGYTF | TGTGCCAGCAGTTTAAGCAGGGTCGACGGCTACACCTTC
TRBJ2-4 | . | . | TRBV27 | CASSLKWQGRNIQYF | TGTGCCAGCAGTTTAAAGTGGCAGGGGAGAAACATTCAGTACTTC
TRBJ2-1 | . | . | TRBV27 | CASSLFDNDNEQFF | TGTGCCAGCAGTTTATTTGACAACGACAATGAGCAGTTCTTC
TRBJ1-1 | TRBD1 | . | TRBV5-6 | CASSLLIGTVNTEAFF | TGTGCCAGCAGCCTACTAATAGGGACAGTGAACACTGAAGCTTTCTTT
TRBJ2-4 | . | . | TRBV11-2 | CASSPWRGQNIQYF | TGTGCCAGCAGCCCCTGGCGGGGACAAAACATTCAGTACTTC
TRBJ1-2 | . | . | TRBV6-6 | CASSYSGTDYGYTF | TGTGCCAGCAGTTACTCAGGCACAGACTATGGCTACACCTTC
TRBJ2-4 | TRBD1 | . | TRBV6-1 | CASRERSTGTRAKNIQYF | TGTGCCAGCAGGGAAAGGTCGACAGGGACACGAGCCAAAAACATTCAGTACTTC
TRBJ2-2 | TRBD2 | few | TRBV28 | CASSGLAGGPRTGELFF | TGTGCCAGCAGCGGACTAGCGGGAGGGCCTAGGACCGGGGAGCTGTTTTTT
TRBJ2-7 | TRBD1 | . | TRBV6-1 | CASSPGTASYEQYF | TGTGCCAGCAGTCCCGGGACAGCCTCCTACGAGCAGTACTTC
TRBJ2-7 | TRBD2 | . | TRBV5-1 | CASSVTSGRGYEQYF | TGCGCCAGCAGCGTGACTAGCGGGAGAGGGTACGAGCAGTACTTC
TRBJ2-1 | . | . | TRBV27 | CASSFRTYNEQFF | TGTGCCAGCAGTTTTCGTACCTACAATGAGCAGTTCTTC
TRBJ1-1 | TRBD1 | . | TRBV6-5 | CASRDRGLRTEAFF | TGTGCCAGCAGGGACAGGGGGCTCAGGACTGAAGCTTTCTTT
TRBJ2-1 | TRBD2 | . | TRBV5-8 | CASSLAYSRSGRANEQFF | TGTGCCAGCAGCTTGGCCTACTCTCGTAGCGGGAGAGCGAATGAGCAGTTCTTC
TRBJ2-7 | TRBD2 | . | TRBV6-2/TRBV6-3 | CASSVAGGTYEQYF | TGTGCCAGCAGCGTAGCGGGAGGTACCTACGAGCAGTACTTC
TRBJ2-1 | . | . | TRBV5-1 | CASSLDSLIYNEQFF | TGCGCCAGCAGCTTGGACTCGCTGATTTACAATGAGCAGTTCTTC
TRBJ2-1 | . | . | TRBV18 | CASSPWDKGGNEQFF | TGTGCCAGCTCACCATGGGATAAGGGAGGTAATGAGCAGTTCTTC
TRBJ2-1 | TRBD2 | . | TRBV7-9 | CASSPTGLAGGVEQFF | TGTGCCAGCAGTCCCACGGGACTAGCGGGAGGGGTTGAGCAGTTCTTC
TRBJ1-5 | . | . | TRBV10-3 | CAISESQGRQPQHF | TGTGCCATCAGTGAGTCGCAGGGGCGTCAGCCCCAGCATTTT
TRBJ1-1 | TRBD1 | once | TRBV24-1 | CATSDLPTGGETEAFF | TGTGCCACCAGTGATCTCCCGACAGGGGGCGAGACTGAAGCTTTCTTT
TRBJ2-7 | TRBD1 | . | TRBV7-9 | CASSPGTGPYEQYF | TGTGCCAGCAGCCCGGGGACAGGACCGTACGAGCAGTACTTC
TRBJ2-2 | . | . | TRBV11-2 | CASSLAKGAGELFF | TGTGCCAGCAGCTTAGCAAAGGGGGCCGGGGAGCTGTTTTTT
TRBJ2-7 | . | . | TRBV6-5 | CASRSRGAPEQYF | TGTGCCAGCAGGTCTCGGGGGGCGCCCGAGCAGTACTTC
TRBJ2-6 | . | . | TRBV6-5 | CASSLGGSGANVLTF | TGTGCCAGCAGTTTGGGGGGAAGTGGGGCCAACGTCCTGACTTTC
TRBJ2-1 | TRBD2 | once | TRBV28 | CASSLSSSGRIYNEQFF | TGTGCCAGCAGTTTATCATCTAGCGGGAGGATCTACAATGAGCAGTTCTTC
TRBJ2-3 | TRBD2 | . | TRBV27 | CASSQSGSWADTQYF | TGTGCCAGCAGTCAAAGCGGGAGTTGGGCAGATACGCAGTATTTT